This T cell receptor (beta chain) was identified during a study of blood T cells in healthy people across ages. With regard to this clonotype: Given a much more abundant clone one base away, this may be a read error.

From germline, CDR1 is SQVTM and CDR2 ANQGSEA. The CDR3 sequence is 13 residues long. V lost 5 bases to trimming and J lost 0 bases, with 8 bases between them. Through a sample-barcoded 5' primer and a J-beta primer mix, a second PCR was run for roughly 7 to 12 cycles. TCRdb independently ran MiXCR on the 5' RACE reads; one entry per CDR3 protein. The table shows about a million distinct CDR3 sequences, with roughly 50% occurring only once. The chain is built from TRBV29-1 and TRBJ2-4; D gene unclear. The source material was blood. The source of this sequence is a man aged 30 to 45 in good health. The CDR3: CSVTPQAKNIQYF. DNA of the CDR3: TGCAGCGTTACCCCTCAAGCCAAAAACATTCAGTACTTC.